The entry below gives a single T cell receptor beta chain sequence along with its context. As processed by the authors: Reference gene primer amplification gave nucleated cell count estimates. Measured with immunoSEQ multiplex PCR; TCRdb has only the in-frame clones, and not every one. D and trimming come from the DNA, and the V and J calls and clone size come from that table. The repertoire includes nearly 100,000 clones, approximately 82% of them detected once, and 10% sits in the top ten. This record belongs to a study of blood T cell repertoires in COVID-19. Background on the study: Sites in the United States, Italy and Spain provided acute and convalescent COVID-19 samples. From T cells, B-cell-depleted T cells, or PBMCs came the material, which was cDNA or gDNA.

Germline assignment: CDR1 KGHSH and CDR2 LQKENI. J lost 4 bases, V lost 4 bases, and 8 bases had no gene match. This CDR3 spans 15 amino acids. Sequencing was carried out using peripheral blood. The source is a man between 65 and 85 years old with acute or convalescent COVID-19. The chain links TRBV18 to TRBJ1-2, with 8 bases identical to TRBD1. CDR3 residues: CASSQGGQGIYGYTF. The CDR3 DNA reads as TGTGCCAGCTCACAAGGTGGACAGGGCATCTATGGCTACACCTTC.